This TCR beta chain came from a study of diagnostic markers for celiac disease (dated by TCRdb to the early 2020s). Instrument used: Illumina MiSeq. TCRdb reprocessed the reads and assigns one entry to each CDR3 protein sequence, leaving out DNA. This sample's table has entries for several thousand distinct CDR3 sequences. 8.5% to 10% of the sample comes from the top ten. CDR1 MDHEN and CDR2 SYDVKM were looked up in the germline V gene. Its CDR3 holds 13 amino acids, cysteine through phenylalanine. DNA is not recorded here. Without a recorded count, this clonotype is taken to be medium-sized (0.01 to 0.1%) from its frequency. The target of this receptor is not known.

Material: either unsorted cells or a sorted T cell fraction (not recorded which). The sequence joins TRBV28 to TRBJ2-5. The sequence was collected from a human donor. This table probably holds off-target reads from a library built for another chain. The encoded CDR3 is CASSSHGDETQYF.